These 19 T cell receptor beta chains were all obtained from the same sample, sequenced in a study of T cell responses to AZD1222 COVID-19 vaccine. Profiling relied on immunoSEQ multiplex PCR, and the TCRdb table lists in-frame clones only, not all of them. Found here are 100,000 to 120,000 clones, 70% to 90% of them singletons; the top ten hold roughly 3%. The source material was peripheral blood, sampled on day 0 of AZD1222 vaccination. The source of these receptors is an adult in good health.

A few counts support this clone. The chain links TRBV11-2 to TRBJ2-1, with D unresolved. The CDR3 runs to 15 residues. The germline V gene has CDR1 SGHAT and CDR2 FQNNGV. Trimming removed 0 bases at V and 4 bases at J, with 10 bases between. The CDR3 DNA sequence: TGTGCCAGCAGCTTAGATCGGCAGAGTTACAATGAGCAGTTCTTC. Translating it yields CASSLDRQSYNEQFF.

The rearrangement links TRBV5-5 to TRBJ2-5, with 10 bases lining up with TRBD1. The V and J ends lost 2 bases and 5 bases, in that order; junction bases with no gene match: 3. The CDR3 runs 14 residues. Germline V gene data show CDR1 as SGHKS and CDR2 as YYEKEE (reference sequence). This CDR3 reads CASSFGQGVETQYF. DNA of the CDR3: TGTGCCAGCAGCTTCGGACAGGGGGTGGAGACCCAGTACTTC.

The gene calls are TRBV19 and TRBJ1-5, with a possible D match to TRBD1 (6 bases). The CDR3 spans 15 residues. The germline V and J ends were trimmed by 6 bases and 4 bases, with 16 bases remaining between them. In germline, CDR1 is LNHDA, CDR2 SQIVND (reference sequence). The CDR3 spells CASRFVPGDNQPQHF. CDR3 DNA sequence: TGTGCCAGTAGGTTCGTGCCAGGGGATAATCAGCCCCAGCATTTT.

The chain combines TRBV9 with TRBJ1-4, with TRBD1 matching over 10 bases. V lost 0 bases, J lost 5 bases, and 4 bases stayed unmatched. The CDR3 spans 16 residues. Per the germline V gene, CDR1 is SGDLS and CDR2 is YYNGEE. The CDR3 reads CASSVGWGQGNEKLFF. The CDR3 DNA follows: TGTGCCAGCAGCGTAGGGTGGGGACAGGGGAATGAAAAACTGTTTTTT.

This rearrangement joins TRBV4-1 to TRBJ1-5; D uncertain. The germline V gene has CDR1 MGHRA and CDR2 YSYEKL. CDR3 length: 13 residues. V lost 0 bases and J 16 bases, leaving 16 bases between the germline ends. The chain's CDR3 is CASSQDLGLAVHF. As DNA, the CDR3 is TGCGCCAGCAGCCAAGATTTGGGGTTGGCCGTACATTTT.

This chain joins TRBV29-1 and TRBJ1-1; unclear D gene. The CDR3 has 10 residues. Germline assignment: CDR1 SQVTM and CDR2 ANQGSEA. Trimming cost V 7 bases and J 8 bases, with 11 bases left between them. Here the CDR3 reads CSGGGTEAFF. CDR3 nucleotides: TGCAGCGGCGGCGGAACGGAAGCTTTCTTT.

The rearrangement uses TRBV19 and TRBJ1-1; TRBD1 aligns across 8 bases. The germline V gene has CDR1 LNHDA and CDR2 SQIVND (reference sequence). Unmatched junction bases numbered 5, after V lost 3 bases and J lost 8 bases. The CDR3 covers 13 residues. The CDR3 sequence is CASSIPRQGEAFF. The DNA for the CDR3 is TGTGCCAGTAGTATTCCCCGACAGGGGGAAGCTTTCTTT.

The CDR3 DNA is TGTGCCATCAGTGACCAGGAGAACACTGAAGCTTTCTTT. Translation: CAISDQENTEAFF. The chain combines TRBV10-3 with TRBJ1-1; D gene unclear. The CDR3 contains 13 residues. The V gene's germline CDR1 is ENHRY and CDR2 SYGVKD. V lost 3 bases and J 1 base, leaving 6 bases between the germline ends.

CDR3 in amino acids: CASSPPHPGNQPQHF. The CDR3 DNA reads as TGTGCCAGCTCACCCCCCCACCCGGGCAATCAGCCCCAGCATTTT. The gene calls are TRBV18 and TRBJ1-5; D unresolved. In germline, CDR1 is KGHSH, CDR2 LQKENI. This CDR3 contains 15 residues. The V and J ends lost 3 bases and 2 bases respectively, with 11 bases between them.

CDR3 DNA sequence: TGTGCCAGCAGCCAAGAATCCGGGGAAGGGACCGGGGAGCTGTTTTTT. Its translation: CASSQESGEGTGELFF. The chain joins TRBV3-1 (or the pseudogene TRBV3-2) to TRBJ2-2; D is perhaps TRBD2 (5 bases). This CDR3 is 16 amino acids long. The germline V and J ends were trimmed by 0 bases and 5 bases, with 13 bases remaining between them. The germline V gene has CDR1 LGHDT and CDR2 YNNKEL (reference sequence).

This chain joins TRBV10-3 and TRBJ2-7, with 8 bases aligning to TRBD1. The CDR3 is made up of 15 amino acids. V shed 2 bases and J 7 bases; nucleotides not matched to a gene: 10. Germline CDR1 and CDR2: ENHRY and SYGVKD. In DNA, the CDR3 is TGTGCCATCAGTGAGAGTTCTCAGGGGGCGGGGGAGCAGTACTTC. Residues: CAISESSQGAGEQYF.

The V and J genes are TRBV6-1 and TRBJ1-2, with D unresolved. The germline V gene encodes CDR1 MNHNS and CDR2 SASEGT. Trimming shortened V by 3 bases and J by 4 bases, and 12 bases separated the two germline ends. The length of the CDR3 is 14 residues. DNA of the CDR3: TGTGCCAGCAGTGATACCGAAACATTCTATGGCTACACCTTC. Translated: CASSDTETFYGYTF.

The rearrangement uses TRBV5-4 and TRBJ1-2, with a tentative D call TRBD1 (6 bases). The CDR3 contains 14 residues. Germline CDR1 reads SGHNT; CDR2 reads YYREEE (reference sequence). The ends were cut back, 4 bases at V and 4 bases at J, with 14 bases in the middle. The CDR3, as DNA: TGTGCCAGCAGCCAAACAGGGACTAGCTATGGCTACACCTTC. Translation: CASSQTGTSYGYTF.

The V and J genes are TRBV2 and TRBJ2-7; D remains unclear. Germline loops: CDR1 SNHLY, CDR2 FYNNEI. V was trimmed by 4 bases and J by 4 bases, leaving 8 bases between them. The CDR3 spans 12 residues. CDR3 amino acids: CASSVQRYEQYF. DNA of the CDR3: TGTGCCAGCAGTGTACAGCGATACGAGCAGTACTTC.

This chain connects TRBV27 to TRBJ1-1; D uncertain. Between the trimmed V and J ends, which lost 6 bases and 4 bases, there was a span of 9 bases. Germline values: CDR1 MNHEY, CDR2 SMNVEV (reference sequence). This CDR3 has 12 residues. This CDR3 reads CASSPKGTEAFF. The DNA of the CDR3 is TGTGCCAGCAGCCCAAAGGGCACTGAAGCTTTCTTT.

The rearrangement links TRBV29-1 to TRBJ1-1, with a tentative D call TRBD1 (6 bases). Per germline, CDR1 SQVTM and CDR2 ANQGSEA. This CDR3 has 13 residues. The V end was cut by 3 bases, the J end by 1 base, with 9 bases between. CDR3: CSVDGQTNTEAFF. DNA of the CDR3: TGCAGCGTTGACGGACAGACGAACACTGAAGCTTTCTTT.

The chain has TRBV18 and TRBJ1-5, with TRBD1 matching over 10 bases. The CDR3 loop spans 15 amino acids. Germline assignment: CDR1 KGHSH and CDR2 LQKENI. The J segment lost 5 bases and the V segment lost 5 bases, leaving 6 bases of the junction unmatched. DNA of the CDR3: TGTGCCAGCTCAGTTACCGGGACAGGGGATCAGCCCCAGCATTTT. Its translation: CASSVTGTGDQPQHF.

This rearrangement joins TRBV19 to TRBJ2-3, with a possible D match to TRBD1 (7 bases). Deletions cut 4 bases from V and 0 bases from J, with 11 bases between. This CDR3 has 15 residues. Germline V gives CDR1 LNHDA, CDR2 SQIVND (reference sequence). The CDR3, as DNA: TGTGCCAGTAGTACTGGAGGGGGCAGCACAGATACGCAGTATTTT. It translates to CASSTGGGSTDTQYF.

The chain has TRBV15 and TRBJ2-5; unclear D gene. CDR3 length: 15 residues. V lost 6 bases to trimming and J lost 2 bases, with 16 bases between them. Per germline, CDR1 LNHNV and CDR2 YYDKDF (reference sequence). CDR3 loop: CATSIGRLTQETQYF. CDR3 DNA sequence: TGTGCCACCAGTATCGGACGTTTAACTCAAGAGACCCAGTACTTC.